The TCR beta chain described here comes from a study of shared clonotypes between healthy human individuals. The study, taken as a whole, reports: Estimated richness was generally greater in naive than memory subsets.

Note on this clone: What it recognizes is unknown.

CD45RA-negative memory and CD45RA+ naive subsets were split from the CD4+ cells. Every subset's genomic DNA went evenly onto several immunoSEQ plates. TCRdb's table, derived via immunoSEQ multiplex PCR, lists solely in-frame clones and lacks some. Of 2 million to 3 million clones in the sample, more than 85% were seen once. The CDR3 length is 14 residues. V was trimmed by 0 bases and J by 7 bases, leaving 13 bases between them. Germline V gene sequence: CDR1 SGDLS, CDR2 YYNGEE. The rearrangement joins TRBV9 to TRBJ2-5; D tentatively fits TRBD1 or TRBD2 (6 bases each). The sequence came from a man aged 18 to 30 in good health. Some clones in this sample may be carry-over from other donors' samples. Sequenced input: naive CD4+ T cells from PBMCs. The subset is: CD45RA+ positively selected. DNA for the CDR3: TGTGCCAGCAGCGTAGTTGGGGGGCTCGGGACCCAGTACTTC. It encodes CASSVVGGLGTQYF.